Below, one T cell receptor (beta chain) is given with its context. The antigen is unknown. Being one base from a much bigger clone, this may be a read error. This sample is drawn from a study of early T cells in non-severe SARS-CoV-2 infection. Study-wide background: Investigators sequenced bulk RNA drawn from unsorted whole blood, and chains remained unpaired. Study-wide findings and caveats: VDJdb-based annotation leaned toward anti-spike CD8 responses and missed private and CD4 specificities.

This CDR3 has 11 residues. Trimming stripped 4 bases from V and 5 bases from J, with 6 bases between. Germline-derived CDR1 and CDR2 are SEHNR and FQNEAQ (reference sequence). Researchers attached unique molecular identifiers to individual cDNA molecules. From the 5' RACE reads, TCRdb called clonotypes with MiXCR, one entry per CDR3 protein. Here the sample spans more than 20,000 distinct CDR3 sequences, approximately 4.6% being singletons. The chain couples TRBV7-9 to TRBJ2-7, with unresolved D. The source material was whole blood. The clonotype was recovered from an adult who was a healthcare worker with PCR-confirmed SARS-CoV-2 infection or an uninfected control (not recorded which). The CDR3 DNA sequence: TGTGCCAGCAGCTCAGGCGACGAGCAGTACTTC. Protein product: CASSSGDEQYF.